A selection of T cell receptor beta chains follows, all from one sample in a study of primary melanoma T cells and metastatic recurrence. Sequencing used immunoSEQ multiplex PCR; TCRdb keeps in-frame clones, though not all of them. Of some 3,100 clones in the sample, almost 85% were seen once. Input material: melanoma tumor tissue. The receptor set was obtained from a human donor with melanoma. The CDR3 runs from the conserved cysteine through the conserved F or W.

>TRBV11-3
CASSLRVGGDATNEKLFF
>TRBV19
CASSMDSIGQPQHF
>TRBV11-3
CASSLARGSGNTIYF
>TRBV6-8
CASSPDSNYGYTF
>TRBV6-8
CASSYRAGDEKLFF
>TRBV5-1
CASSHDRPDTEAFF
>TRBV18
CASSLSGRASNEQFF
>TRBV7-1
CASSLAPYNEQFF
>TRBV30
CAWSVGLAGEGDTQYF
>TRBV5-1
CASSDRALNEKLFF
>TRBV6-4
CASSYPGLQFF
>TRBV19
CASKLTGGADYGYTF
>TRBV19
CASSPNAGNTIYF
>TRBV29-1
CSVLQGRAGNTIYF
>TRBV28
CASSYYQGNTGELFF
>TRBV28
CASSRPTGGMNSPLHF
>TRBV7-1
CASSLGPRASSYEQYF
>TRBV5-1
CASSFSNSGANVLTF
>TRBV7-1
CASSSIYGGETYSNQPQHF
>TRBV11-3
CASSNPREKGYYGYTF
>TRBV9
CASRETGGDNSPLHF
>TRBV9
CASSVATGLNEAFF
>TRBV27
CASGYRGPTDTQYF
>TRBV30
CAWADGSSGNTIYF
>TRBV28
CASSRQGAANEKLFF
>TRBV12-5
CASGLVRDGGWDTQYF
>TRBV29-1
CSVGTGYNEQFF
>TRBV7-4
CASSLDLGTEAFF
>TRBV18
CASSKGRNQPQHF
>TRBV28
CASMSGNYGYTF
>TRBV19
CASSDTGLGTEVFF
>TRBV30
CAWSNGQGGNQPQHF
>TRBV19
CASSSDRREQYF
>TRBV18
CASSPQGDLNTGELFF
>TRBV6-8
CAGGGDRAPNTGELFF
>TRBV12-5
CASGFPGGDLYGYTF
>TRBV15
CATSPRDRGTPNYGYTF
>TRBV6-8
CASSRSSNQPQHF
>TRBV7-1
CASSGDAYSGNTIYF
>TRBV6-8
CASRRPSGSAIEQYF
>TRBV14
CASSLLRNYGYTF
>TRBV11-3
CASSKREGTDTQYF
>TRBV7-2
CASSLTGYQPQHF
>TRBV28
CASRVRDRPNNEQFF
>TRBV29-1
CSVEWSTTREQYF
>TRBV30
CARRGGIPAEHYGYTF
>TRBV6-8
CASSYSRAYEQYF
>TRBV11-3
CASSPGLAGVDTQYF
>TRBV6-8
CATLDRGNQPQHF
>TRBV2
CASSVGSGIGNEQFF
>TRBV6-8
CAINAGQGAKTQYF
>TRBV6-8
CASSQRTGGRYEQFF
>TRBV6-8
CASRLWSGSSYEQYF
>TRBV11-3
CASSLLTGDTDTQYF
>TRBV11-3
CASSFWDRAQPQHF